This is a list of T cell receptor beta chains from one sample in a study of blood T cell repertoires in COVID-19. The repertoire was sequenced with immunoSEQ multiplex PCR; TCRdb's copy has only in-frame clones and lacks some. The table shows approximately 170,000 clones, with about 83% occurring only once. Material for sequencing was peripheral blood. The receptors were gathered from an older woman who had recovered from COVID-19. CDR3s include the opening cysteine and the closing phenylalanine or tryptophan. Fields, in order: clone size, J gene, D gene, V gene, CDR3 DNA, CDR3 protein. A D gene is named only where the DNA matches it firmly. Size tells how often a clone was seen (once, few, many) or the class of an expanded clone, and some rows leave it out.

abundance: .; j_gene: TRBJ2-1; d_gene: .; v_gene: TRBV6-5; CDR3nt: TGTGCCAGCAGTTATGGGGGGGGCGTCTACAATGAGCAGTTCTTC; CDR3aa: CASSYGGGVYNEQFF
abundance: .; j_gene: TRBJ1-1; d_gene: .; v_gene: TRBV7-9; CDR3nt: TGTGCCAGCAGCTTAGCGCGGTGGGGAGATTGGACTGAAGCTTTCTTT; CDR3aa: CASSLARWGDWTEAFF
abundance: once; j_gene: TRBJ1-6; d_gene: TRBD1; v_gene: TRBV3-1/TRBV3-2; CDR3nt: TGTGCCAGCCGCCGGGACAGGGTGTTGGGGAGGGGCAATTCACCCCTCCACTTT; CDR3aa: CASRRDRVLGRGNSPLHF
abundance: once; j_gene: TRBJ1-5; d_gene: .; v_gene: TRBV11-2; CDR3nt: TGTGCCAGCAGCTTAGATCGGGGTAGCCAGCCCCAGCATTTT; CDR3aa: CASSLDRGSQPQHF
abundance: .; j_gene: TRBJ1-1; d_gene: .; v_gene: TRBV2; CDR3nt: TGTGCCAGCGAGGCGACGGGGAACACTGAAGCTTTCTTT; CDR3aa: CASEATGNTEAFF
abundance: .; j_gene: TRBJ1-5; d_gene: .; v_gene: TRBV19; CDR3nt: TGTGCCAGTAGTATCCGCGACAGGAGTGATCAGCCCCAGCATTTT; CDR3aa: CASSIRDRSDQPQHF
abundance: .; j_gene: TRBJ1-2; d_gene: .; v_gene: TRBV4-2; CDR3nt: TGTGCCAGCAGCCCTGGACCCAGGGTGGTGGGAGGCTACACCTTC; CDR3aa: CASSPGPRVVGGYTF
abundance: .; j_gene: TRBJ1-1; d_gene: TRBD1; v_gene: TRBV20-1; CDR3nt: TGCAGTGCTAGTCAGGGGGACACTACAGCTTTCTTT; CDR3aa: CSASQGDTTAFF
abundance: .; j_gene: TRBJ1-1; d_gene: .; v_gene: TRBV3-1/TRBV3-2; CDR3nt: TGTGCCAGCAGCCATTTCGACAAGAACACTGAAGCTTTCTTT; CDR3aa: CASSHFDKNTEAFF
abundance: .; j_gene: TRBJ2-7; d_gene: .; v_gene: TRBV5-1; CDR3nt: TGCGCCAGCAGCCGGGTGAGCCTAGGGGGCTACGAGCAGTACTTC; CDR3aa: CASSRVSLGGYEQYF
abundance: .; j_gene: TRBJ2-7; d_gene: TRBD1; v_gene: TRBV4-2; CDR3nt: TGTGCCAGCAGCCGGGACAGGGCCCAATCCTACGAGCAGTACTTC; CDR3aa: CASSRDRAQSYEQYF
abundance: .; j_gene: TRBJ2-3; d_gene: TRBD2; v_gene: TRBV5-4; CDR3nt: TGTGCCAGCAGCTTGAGGGTAGCGGGAGATACAGATACGCAGTATTTT; CDR3aa: CASSLRVAGDTDTQYF
abundance: .; j_gene: TRBJ1-2; d_gene: TRBD1; v_gene: TRBV29-1; CDR3nt: TGCAGCGTTGAAGGGGGACAGAGTGGGTATGGCTACACCTTC; CDR3aa: CSVEGGQSGYGYTF
abundance: .; j_gene: TRBJ1-1; d_gene: .; v_gene: TRBV28; CDR3nt: TGTGCCAGCAGTTTACCCGGGGAAGCTTTCTTT; CDR3aa: CASSLPGEAFF
abundance: .; j_gene: TRBJ2-1; d_gene: TRBD2; v_gene: TRBV4-1; CDR3nt: TGCGCCAGCAGCCAAGTCGACCTTGGACTAGCGGGGTACAATGAGCAGTTCTTC; CDR3aa: CASSQVDLGLAGYNEQFF
abundance: few; j_gene: TRBJ2-7; d_gene: .; v_gene: TRBV7-2; CDR3nt: TGTGCCAGCAGCCCCAACTCCTACGAGCAGTACTTC; CDR3aa: CASSPNSYEQYF
abundance: .; j_gene: TRBJ1-1; d_gene: TRBD1; v_gene: TRBV19; CDR3nt: TGTGCCACCCTAGACAGGGTGAACACTGAAGCTTTCTTT; CDR3aa: CATLDRVNTEAFF
abundance: .; j_gene: TRBJ2-3; d_gene: TRBD2; v_gene: TRBV3-1/TRBV3-2; CDR3nt: TGTGCCAGCAGCCGTGGACTAGCCCGTAGCACAGATACGCAGTATTTT; CDR3aa: CASSRGLARSTDTQYF
abundance: .; j_gene: TRBJ1-1; d_gene: .; v_gene: TRBV5-3; CDR3nt: TGTGCCAGAAGACCCCGCGGCACTGAAGCTTTCTTT; CDR3aa: CARRPRGTEAFF
abundance: .; j_gene: TRBJ1-5; d_gene: .; v_gene: TRBV30; CDR3nt: TGTGCCTGGAGTTCAGACAGTTACCAGCCCCAGCATTTT; CDR3aa: CAWSSDSYQPQHF
abundance: .; j_gene: TRBJ1-1; d_gene: .; v_gene: TRBV3-1/TRBV3-2; CDR3nt: TGTGCCAGCAGCCCCACAGGCGGGCCCGGGGGGGCTTTCTTT; CDR3aa: CASSPTGGPGGAFF
abundance: .; j_gene: TRBJ1-3; d_gene: .; v_gene: TRBV15; CDR3nt: TGTGCCACCAGCAGCGGTATGGGAAACACCATATATTTT; CDR3aa: CATSSGMGNTIYF
abundance: .; j_gene: TRBJ2-3; d_gene: TRBD2; v_gene: TRBV5-1; CDR3nt: TGCGCCAGCAGCTACAGCCGGGGGGGCACAGATACGCAGTATTTT; CDR3aa: CASSYSRGGTDTQYF
abundance: .; j_gene: TRBJ1-4; d_gene: TRBD1; v_gene: TRBV4-2; CDR3nt: TGTGCCAGCAGCCTACGGGCCACAGGGGAGAATGAAAAACTGTTTTTT; CDR3aa: CASSLRATGENEKLFF
abundance: .; j_gene: TRBJ2-3; d_gene: .; v_gene: TRBV2; CDR3nt: TGTGCCAGCAGTGTAGGGGCCCACACAGATACGCAGTATTTT; CDR3aa: CASSVGAHTDTQYF
abundance: .; j_gene: TRBJ1-6; d_gene: TRBD1; v_gene: TRBV15; CDR3nt: TGTGCCACCAGACCCCGACAGGGTGGAAATTCACCCCTCCACTTT; CDR3aa: CATRPRQGGNSPLHF
abundance: .; j_gene: TRBJ1-2; d_gene: .; v_gene: TRBV3-1/TRBV3-2; CDR3nt: TGTGCCAGCAGCCAAGATGGGGGCGGCTACACCTTC; CDR3aa: CASSQDGGGYTF
abundance: .; j_gene: TRBJ1-2; d_gene: TRBD1; v_gene: TRBV4-3; CDR3nt: TGCGCCAGCAGGGCGGCAGGGGGGACCTATGGCTACACCTTC; CDR3aa: CASRAAGGTYGYTF
abundance: .; j_gene: TRBJ2-7; d_gene: .; v_gene: TRBV6-5; CDR3nt: TGTGCCAGCAGTTACTCGGGGAGGTCCAACTACGAGCAGTACTTC; CDR3aa: CASSYSGRSNYEQYF
abundance: .; j_gene: TRBJ2-1; d_gene: TRBD2; v_gene: TRBV18; CDR3nt: TGTGCCAGCTCAACGGGACTAGCCGTACCATACAATGAGCAGTTCTTC; CDR3aa: CASSTGLAVPYNEQFF
abundance: .; j_gene: TRBJ2-7; d_gene: TRBD2; v_gene: TRBV5-4; CDR3nt: TGTGCCAGCAGCTTCCCCCCGGGGCGGGAGGGCGTACACGAGCAGTACTTC; CDR3aa: CASSFPPGREGVHEQYF
abundance: .; j_gene: TRBJ2-1; d_gene: TRBD2; v_gene: TRBV5-1; CDR3nt: TGCGCCAGCAGCTTGGGGACTAGGGGCGATGAGCAGTTCTTC; CDR3aa: CASSLGTRGDEQFF
abundance: .; j_gene: TRBJ2-3; d_gene: TRBD1; v_gene: TRBV19; CDR3nt: TGTGCCAGAGCCCCGGGACAGGAAAGAGATACGCAGTATTTT; CDR3aa: CARAPGQERDTQYF
abundance: .; j_gene: TRBJ2-7; d_gene: TRBD1; v_gene: TRBV7-9; CDR3nt: TGTGCCAGCAGCTTAGGGTGGGGACAGGGGGCTTCCTACGAGCAGTACTTC; CDR3aa: CASSLGWGQGASYEQYF
abundance: .; j_gene: TRBJ2-5; d_gene: .; v_gene: TRBV24-1; CDR3nt: TGTGCCACCAGCCGAACAGGTGTAGAGACCCAGTACTTC; CDR3aa: CATSRTGVETQYF
abundance: .; j_gene: TRBJ1-2; d_gene: TRBD1; v_gene: TRBV10-3; CDR3nt: TGTGCCATCAGCCCCCAGGGGGCGGCTAACTATGGCTACACCTTC; CDR3aa: CAISPQGAANYGYTF
abundance: .; j_gene: TRBJ2-7; d_gene: TRBD2; v_gene: TRBV3-1/TRBV3-2; CDR3nt: TGTGCCAGCTCCCCTAGCGGGAAGGGAAACGAGCAGTACTTC; CDR3aa: CASSPSGKGNEQYF
abundance: .; j_gene: TRBJ2-7; d_gene: TRBD2; v_gene: TRBV18; CDR3nt: TGTGCCAGCTCACCAAGACTAGCGGGGGACTCCTACGAGCAGTACTTC; CDR3aa: CASSPRLAGDSYEQYF
abundance: few; j_gene: TRBJ2-5; d_gene: TRBD1; v_gene: TRBV5-4; CDR3nt: TGTGCCAGCACCACGCGGACAGGGGGCTATGAGACCCAGTACTTC; CDR3aa: CASTTRTGGYETQYF
abundance: .; j_gene: TRBJ2-5; d_gene: .; v_gene: TRBV7-9; CDR3nt: TGTGCCAGCAGCTTAGTGGGGGACACCTCAGAGACCCAGTACTTC; CDR3aa: CASSLVGDTSETQYF
abundance: .; j_gene: TRBJ2-1; d_gene: TRBD2; v_gene: TRBV6-5; CDR3nt: TGTGCACTAGCGGGGGGGCCAAGCTCCTACAATGAGCAGTTCTTC; CDR3aa: CALAGGPSSYNEQFF
abundance: .; j_gene: TRBJ2-2; d_gene: .; v_gene: TRBV11-3; CDR3nt: TGTGCCAGCAGCCCCTCAGGCGAGGAGCTGTTTTTT; CDR3aa: CASSPSGEELFF